The next 9 T cell receptor beta chains were all read from a single sample in a study of cytomegalovirus exposure and HLA in healthy donors. A multiplex PCR was run with 60 Vbeta primers and 13 Jbeta primers. Sequenced by immunoSEQ multiplex PCR; TCRdb stores in-frame clones only, minus some. This sample's table reports approximately 130,000 clones. The specimen was PBMCs. These receptor sequences come from a woman between 55 and 75 years old in good health and CMV-seronegative.

The gene calls are TRBV28 and TRBJ2-6; D is uncertain. The V end lost 7 bases, the J end lost 0 bases, and 4 bases lay between the germline ends. This CDR3 has 13 amino acids. Germline V gene lookup returns CDR1 MDHEN and CDR2 SYDVKM. The DNA for the CDR3 is TGTGCCAGCAAGAGCTCTGGGGCCAACGTCCTGACTTTC. It specifies CASKSSGANVLTF.

The chain joins TRBV5-1 to TRBJ1-4; D is possibly TRBD1 (6 bases). CDR3 length: 16 amino acids. Per germline, CDR1 SGHRS and CDR2 YFSETQ. The V and J ends lost 4 bases and 7 bases respectively, with 20 bases between them. The chain's CDR3 is CASSRQGTSLSEKLFF. Here the CDR3 DNA reads TGCGCCAGCAGCCGTCAGGGGACATCCCTGAGTGAAAAACTGTTTTTT.

The V call is TRBV6-1, the J call TRBJ2-7; TRBD1 aligns across 7 bases. With 6 bases clipped from V and 6 bases from J, the junction kept 8 bases outside the gene matches. The CDR3 contains 13 residues. CDR1 and CDR2 from the germline V gene are MNHNS and SASEGT. The CDR3 DNA follows: TGTGCCAGCAGCCACAGGGGTCCCATCGAGCAGTACTTC. Its protein product is CASSHRGPIEQYF.

The chain combines TRBV6-5 with TRBJ2-5, with D perhaps TRBD2 (8 bases). The last part of the DNA fits TRBJ2-7 better; the J call may be wrong. This CDR3 has 15 residues. CDR1 is MNHEY and CDR2 is SVGAGI in the germline V gene. CDR3 sequence (DNA): TGTGCCAGCAGTCCTCGGGAGGGGGCCTCCTACGAGCAGTACTTC. Encoded protein: CASSPREGASYEQYF.

As concerns this clone: Different DNA sequences within this sample yield the same CDR3. The V gene is TRBV5-1, the J gene TRBJ2-3; 9 nucleotides align to TRBD1. The CDR3 consists of 15 residues. Trimming took 4 bases from V and 1 from J; bases not matched to a gene: 4. Germline assignment: CDR1 SGHRS and CDR2 YFSETQ. The CDR3 sequence is CASSPGQGRTDTQYF. DNA for the CDR3: TGCGCCAGCAGCCCGGGACAGGGACGCACAGATACGCAGTATTTT.

The V call is TRBV28, the J call TRBJ2-7; D gene uncertain. Trimming removed 5 bases from V and 1 base from J, with 15 bases in between. Germline CDR1 and CDR2: MDHEN and SYDVKM. The CDR3 is 15 residues long. CDR3 protein: CASSPGITRSYEQYF. CDR3 bases: TGTGCCAGCAGTCCAGGAATAACAAGGTCCTACGAGCAGTACTTC.

The V call is TRBV2, the J call TRBJ2-7, with 8 bases lining up with TRBD2. The CDR3 loop spans 14 amino acids. In germline, CDR1 is SNHLY, CDR2 FYNNEI. With V trimmed by 7 bases and J by 7 bases, 12 bases remained unmatched. The CDR3 nucleotides read TGTGCCAGCATACCGGCAGCGGGAGTGGATGAGCAGTACTTC. Residues: CASIPAAGVDEQYF. The full variable domain, in which reference TRBV2 and TRBJ2-7 provide the parts outside the CDR3, is EPEVTQTPSHQVTQMGQEVILRCVPISNHLYFYWYRQILGQKVEFLVSFYNNEISEKSEIFDDQFSVERPDGSNFTLKIRSTKLEDSAMYFCASIPAAGVDEQYFGPGTRLTVT.

The rearrangement uses TRBV5-6 and TRBJ1-4; D remains ambiguous. With 0 bases removed from V and 6 bases from J, the gap between germline ends came to 6 bases. Germline lookup yields CDR1 SGHDT and CDR2 YYEEEE. The CDR3 is 13 residues long. The CDR3 sequence is CASSLGRDEKLFF. CDR3 sequence (DNA): TGTGCCAGCAGCTTGGGGAGGGATGAAAAACTGTTTTTT.

J is TRBJ2-5 and V is TRBV4-2; 8 bases are shared with TRBD2. The J call may be wrong; the DNA end is better matched by TRBJ2-7. CDR3 size: 16 residues. Per the germline V gene, CDR1 is LGHNA and CDR2 is YNFKEQ. The CDR3 is CASSQPMSGSSYEQYF. The DNA of the CDR3 is TGTGCCAGCAGCCAACCAATGAGCGGGAGCTCCTACGAGCAGTACTTC.